This T cell receptor beta chain was obtained from a study of T-cell memory formation after mild COVID-19. Study-wide results and limits: Memory from before infection featured some responding clones, which suggests cross-reactive memory joined. Contracting clones localized mainly to CM and EM when CD4+ and mainly to EMRA when CD8+.

Amplification by 5'RACE using constant-segment primers produced TCR alpha and TCR beta cDNA libraries that carried sample barcodes and UMIs. TCRdb used MiXCR to reprocess the 5' RACE reads, holding one entry per CDR3 protein. The table includes 150,000 to 200,000 distinct CDR3 sequences, around a sixth detected once. On this clonotype: What it binds is unknown.

The V end lost 3 bases, the J end lost 0 bases, and 7 bases lay between the germline ends. The CDR3 loop spans 14 amino acids. From germline, CDR1 is SGHRS and CDR2 YFSETQ. The sequenced sample consisted of PBMCs or a T cell subset sorted from them (not recorded which). The chain recombines TRBV5-1 with TRBJ1-3; no clear D gene. This receptor was obtained from a man aged 18 to 29 who had mild COVID-19 (a few samples of this study predate the infection). Cell type and time point are not known. The CDR3 DNA follows: TGCGCCAGCAGCTCGGCTTCCTCTGGAAACACCATATATTTT. Amino acid sequence: CASSSASSGNTIYF.